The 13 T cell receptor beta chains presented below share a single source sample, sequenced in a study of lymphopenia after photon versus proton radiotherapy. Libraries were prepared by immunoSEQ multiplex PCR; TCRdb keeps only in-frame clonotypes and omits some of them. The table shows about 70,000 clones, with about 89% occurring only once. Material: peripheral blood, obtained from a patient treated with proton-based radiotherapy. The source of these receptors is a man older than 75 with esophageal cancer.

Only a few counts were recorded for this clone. The CDR3 sequence is CASSNYNQPQHF. The CDR3 bases are TGTGCCAGCAGTAATTATAATCAGCCCCAGCATTTT. This chain links TRBV6-6 with TRBJ1-5, with no clear D. The CDR3 extends over 12 amino acids. Germline CDR1 reads MNHNY; CDR2 reads SVGAGI (reference sequence). Trimming took 5 bases from V and 4 from J, leaving 6 bases between them.

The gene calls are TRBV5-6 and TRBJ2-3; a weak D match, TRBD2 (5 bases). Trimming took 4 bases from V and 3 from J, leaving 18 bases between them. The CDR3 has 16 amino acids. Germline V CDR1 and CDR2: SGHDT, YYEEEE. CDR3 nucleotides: TGTGCCAGCAGCGAACTCTCTTTGAGGGCAACAGATACGCAGTATTTT. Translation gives CASSELSLRATDTQYF. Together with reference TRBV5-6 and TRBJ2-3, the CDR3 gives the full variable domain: DAGVTQSPTHLIKTRGQQVTLRCSPKSGHDTVSWYQQALGQGPQFIFQYYEEEERQRGNFPDRFSGHQFPNYSSELNVNALLLGDSALYLCASSELSLRATDTQYFGPGTRLTVL.

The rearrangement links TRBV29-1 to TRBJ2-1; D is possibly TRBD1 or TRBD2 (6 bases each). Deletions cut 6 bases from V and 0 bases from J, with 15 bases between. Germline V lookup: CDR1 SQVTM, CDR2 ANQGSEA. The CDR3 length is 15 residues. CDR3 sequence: CSVRGRGSSYNEQFF. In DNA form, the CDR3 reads TGCAGCGTCCGGGGGCGGGGTAGCTCCTACAATGAGCAGTTCTTC.

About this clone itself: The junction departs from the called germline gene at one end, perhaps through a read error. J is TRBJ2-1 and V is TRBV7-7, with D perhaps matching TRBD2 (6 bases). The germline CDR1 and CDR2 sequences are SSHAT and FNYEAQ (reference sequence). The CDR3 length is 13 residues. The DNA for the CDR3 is TGTGCTAGCAGTTACCGAAGGGGAGGTGAGCAGTTCTTC. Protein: CASSYRRGGEQFF.

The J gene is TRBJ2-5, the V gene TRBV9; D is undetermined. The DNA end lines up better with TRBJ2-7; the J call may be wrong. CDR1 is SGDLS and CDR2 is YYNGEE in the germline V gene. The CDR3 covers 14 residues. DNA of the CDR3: TGTGCCAGCAGCGCCGGTGCAAGCTCCTACGAGCAGTACTTC. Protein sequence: CASSAGASSYEQYF.

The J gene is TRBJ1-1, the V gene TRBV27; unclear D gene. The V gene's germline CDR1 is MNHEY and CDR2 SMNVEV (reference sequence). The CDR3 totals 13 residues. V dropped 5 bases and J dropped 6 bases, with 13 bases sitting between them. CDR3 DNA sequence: TGTGCCAGCAGTCAATTCAATCTCGCTGAAGCTTTCTTT. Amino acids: CASSQFNLAEAFF.

The chain's CDR3 is CASSTTGLGTEAFF. The CDR3, as DNA: TGTGCCAGCAGTACGACAGGGCTAGGCACTGAAGCTTTCTTT. The chain couples TRBV6-6 to TRBJ1-1; 7 bases match TRBD1. V shed 5 bases, J shed 4 bases, and the junction held 7 bases outside the gene matches. CDR1 is MNHNY and CDR2 is SVGAGI in the germline V gene (reference sequence). The CDR3 has 14 amino acids.

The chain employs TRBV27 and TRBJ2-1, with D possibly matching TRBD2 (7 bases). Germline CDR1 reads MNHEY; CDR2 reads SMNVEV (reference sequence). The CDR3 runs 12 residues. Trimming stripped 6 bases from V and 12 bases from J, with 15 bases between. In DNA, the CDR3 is TGTGCCAGCAGCCTGGGGGGGCAGGGGCAGTTCTTC. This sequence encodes CASSLGGQGQFF.

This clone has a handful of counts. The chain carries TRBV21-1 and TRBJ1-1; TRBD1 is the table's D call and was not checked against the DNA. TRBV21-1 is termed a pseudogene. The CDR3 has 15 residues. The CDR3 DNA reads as TGTGCCAGCAGTCCCCCACGGACAGGGAACACTGAAGCTTTCTTT. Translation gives CASSPPRTGNTEAFF.

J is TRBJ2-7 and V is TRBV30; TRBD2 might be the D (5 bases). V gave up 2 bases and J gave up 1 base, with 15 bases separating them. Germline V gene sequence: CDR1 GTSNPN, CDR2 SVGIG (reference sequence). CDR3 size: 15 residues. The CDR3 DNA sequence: TGTGCCTGGAGTCTCTCCGGGGTCTTGTCCTACGAGCAGTACTTC. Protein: CAWSLSGVLSYEQYF.

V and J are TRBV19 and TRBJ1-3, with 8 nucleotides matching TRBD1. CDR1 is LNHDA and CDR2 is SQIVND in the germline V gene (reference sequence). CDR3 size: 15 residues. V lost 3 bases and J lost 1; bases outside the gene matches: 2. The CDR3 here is CASSIRTGSGNTIYF. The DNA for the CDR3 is TGTGCCAGTAGTATCCGGACAGGGTCTGGAAACACCATATATTTT.

The CDR3 region is CASSSNRGDSYNEQFF. The CDR3, as DNA: TGTGCCAGCAGCTCGAATCGGGGGGACTCCTACAATGAGCAGTTCTTC. The chain recombines TRBV7-9 with TRBJ2-1; TRBD2 aligns across 7 bases. The junction had 6 bases not matched to a gene; V was cut back by 4 bases and J by 0 bases. The CDR3 sequence is 16 residues long. In germline, CDR1 is SEHNR, CDR2 FQNEAQ (reference sequence).

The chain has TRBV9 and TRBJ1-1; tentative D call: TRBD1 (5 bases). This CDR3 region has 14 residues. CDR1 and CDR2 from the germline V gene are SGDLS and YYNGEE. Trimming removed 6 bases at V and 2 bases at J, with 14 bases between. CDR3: CASTPTGGNTEAFF. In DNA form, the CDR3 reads TGTGCCAGCACCCCCACGGGGGGAAACACTGAAGCTTTCTTT.